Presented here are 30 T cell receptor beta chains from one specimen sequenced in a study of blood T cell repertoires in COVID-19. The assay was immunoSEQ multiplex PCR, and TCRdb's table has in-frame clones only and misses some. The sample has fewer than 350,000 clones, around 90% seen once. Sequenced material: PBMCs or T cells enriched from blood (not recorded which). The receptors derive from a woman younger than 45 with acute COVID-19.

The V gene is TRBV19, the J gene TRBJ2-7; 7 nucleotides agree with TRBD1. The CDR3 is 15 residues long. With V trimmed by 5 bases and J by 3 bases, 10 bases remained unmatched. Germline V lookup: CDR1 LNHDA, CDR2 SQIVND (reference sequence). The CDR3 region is CASSGDQQGFYEQYF. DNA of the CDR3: TGTGCCAGTAGTGGGGACCAACAGGGGTTCTACGAGCAGTACTTC.

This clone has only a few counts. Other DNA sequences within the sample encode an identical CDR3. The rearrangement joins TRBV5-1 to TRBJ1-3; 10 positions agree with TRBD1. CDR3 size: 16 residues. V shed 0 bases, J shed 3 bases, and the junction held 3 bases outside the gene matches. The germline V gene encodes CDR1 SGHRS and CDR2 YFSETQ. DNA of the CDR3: TGCGCCAGCAGCTTGGATGGGACAGGGGATGGAAACACCATATATTTT. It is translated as CASSLDGTGDGNTIYF.

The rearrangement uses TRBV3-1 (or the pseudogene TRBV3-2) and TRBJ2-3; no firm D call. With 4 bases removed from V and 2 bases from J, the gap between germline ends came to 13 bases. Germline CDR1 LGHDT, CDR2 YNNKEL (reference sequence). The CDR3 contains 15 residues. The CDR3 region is CASSPPRDDTDTQYF. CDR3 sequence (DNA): TGTGCCAGCAGCCCCCCGAGAGATGACACAGATACGCAGTATTTT.

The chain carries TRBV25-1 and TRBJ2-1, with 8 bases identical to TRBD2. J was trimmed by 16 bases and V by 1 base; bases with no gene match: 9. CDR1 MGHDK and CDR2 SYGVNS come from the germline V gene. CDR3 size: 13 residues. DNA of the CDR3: TGTGCCAGCAGTGAATCGAATAGCGGGATATGTTTCTTC. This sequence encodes CASSESNSGICFF.

Here the CDR3 reads CACKRPLMIGTEAFF. Here the CDR3 DNA reads TGTGCCTGCAAGCGGCCTTTGATGATAGGCACTGAAGCTTTCTTT. The V gene is TRBV19, the J gene TRBJ1-1; no reliable D call. The CDR3 sequence is 15 residues long. The germline CDR1 and CDR2 sequences are LNHDA and SQIVND (reference sequence). V lost 11 bases and J lost 4, with 23 bases in between. Using reference TRBV19 and TRBJ1-1 for the parts outside the CDR3, the full variable domain is DGGITQSPKYLFRKEGQNVTLSCEQNLNHDAMYWYRQDPGQGLRLIYYSQIVNDFQKGDIAEGYSVSREKKESFPLTVTSAQKNPTAFYLCACKRPLMIGTEAFFGQGTRLTVV.

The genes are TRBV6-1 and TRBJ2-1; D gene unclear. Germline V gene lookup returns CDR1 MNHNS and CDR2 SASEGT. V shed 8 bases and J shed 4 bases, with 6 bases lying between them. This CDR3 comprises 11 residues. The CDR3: CASQNYNEQFF. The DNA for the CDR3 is TGTGCCAGCCAGAATTACAATGAGCAGTTCTTC.

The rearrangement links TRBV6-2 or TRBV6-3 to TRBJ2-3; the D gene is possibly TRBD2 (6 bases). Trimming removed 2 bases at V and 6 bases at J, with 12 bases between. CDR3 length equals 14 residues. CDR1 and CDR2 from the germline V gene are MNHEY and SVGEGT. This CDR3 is CASSYTGVADTQYF. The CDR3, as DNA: TGTGCCAGCAGTTACACGGGAGTCGCCGATACGCAGTATTTT.

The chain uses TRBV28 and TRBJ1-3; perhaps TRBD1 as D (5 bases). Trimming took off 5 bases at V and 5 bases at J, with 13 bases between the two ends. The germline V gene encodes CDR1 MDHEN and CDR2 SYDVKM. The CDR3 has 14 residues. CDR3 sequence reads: CASSGVTERNTIYF. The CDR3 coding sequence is TGTGCCAGCAGTGGAGTGACAGAACGAAACACCATATATTTT.

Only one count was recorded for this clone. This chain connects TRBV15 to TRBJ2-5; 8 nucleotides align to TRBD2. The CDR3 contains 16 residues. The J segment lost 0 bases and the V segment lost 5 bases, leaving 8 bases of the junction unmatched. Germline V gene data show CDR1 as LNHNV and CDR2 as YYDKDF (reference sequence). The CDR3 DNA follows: TGTGCCACCAGCCCCCGTGGAGCGGGGGACCAAGAGACCCAGTACTTC. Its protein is CATSPRGAGDQETQYF. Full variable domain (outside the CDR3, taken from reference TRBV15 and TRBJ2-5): DAMVIQNPRYQVTQFGKPVTLSCSQTLNHNVMYWYQQKSSQAPKLLFHYYDKDFNNEADTPDNFQSRRPNTSFCFLDIRSPGLGDTAMYLCATSPRGAGDQETQYFGPGTRLLVL.

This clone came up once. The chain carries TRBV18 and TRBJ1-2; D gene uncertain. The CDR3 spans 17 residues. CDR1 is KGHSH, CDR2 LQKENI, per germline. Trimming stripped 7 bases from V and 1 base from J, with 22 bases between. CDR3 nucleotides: TGTGCCAGCTTCCTCCCTGTATGGCGGCATATTAACTATGGCTACACCTTC. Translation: CASFLPVWRHINYGYTF.

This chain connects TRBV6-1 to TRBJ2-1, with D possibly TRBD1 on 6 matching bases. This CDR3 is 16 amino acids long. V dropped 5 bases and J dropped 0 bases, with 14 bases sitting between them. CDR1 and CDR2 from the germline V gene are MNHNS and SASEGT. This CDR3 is CASSKDMDSSYNEQFF. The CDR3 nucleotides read TGTGCCAGCAGTAAAGATATGGACAGCTCCTACAATGAGCAGTTCTTC.

CDR3 sequence: CASSKRTLGGTQPNEQFF. The CDR3 nucleotides read TGTGCCAGCAGTAAACGAACCCTGGGAGGCACGCAGCCCAATGAGCAGTTCTTC. The chain is built from TRBV28 and TRBJ2-1, with TRBD2 as a possible D gene (6 bases). V was pared by 5 bases and J by 6 bases, with 26 bases between. This CDR3 is 18 amino acids long. The germline CDR1 and CDR2 sequences are MDHEN and SYDVKM.

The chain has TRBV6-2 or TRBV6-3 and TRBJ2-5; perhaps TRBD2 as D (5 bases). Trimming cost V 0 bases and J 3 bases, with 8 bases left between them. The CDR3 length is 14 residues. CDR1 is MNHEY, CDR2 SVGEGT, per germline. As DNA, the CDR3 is TGTGCCAGCAGTTACTCGGCGGGTGAAGAGACCCAGTACTTC. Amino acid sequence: CASSYSAGEETQYF.

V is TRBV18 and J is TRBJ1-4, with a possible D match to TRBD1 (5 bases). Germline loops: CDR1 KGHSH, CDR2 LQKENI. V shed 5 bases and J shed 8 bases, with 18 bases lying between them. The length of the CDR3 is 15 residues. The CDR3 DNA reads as TGTGCCAGCTCATTCAGCCGGGACTTGGGGGAAAAACTGTTTTTT. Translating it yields CASSFSRDLGEKLFF.

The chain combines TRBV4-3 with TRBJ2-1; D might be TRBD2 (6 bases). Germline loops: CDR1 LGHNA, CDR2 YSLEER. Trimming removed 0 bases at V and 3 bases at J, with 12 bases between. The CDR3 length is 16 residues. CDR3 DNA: TGCGCCAGCAGCCAAGAGCGCGGGACCGACTACAATGAGCAGTTCTTC. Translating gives CASSQERGTDYNEQFF.

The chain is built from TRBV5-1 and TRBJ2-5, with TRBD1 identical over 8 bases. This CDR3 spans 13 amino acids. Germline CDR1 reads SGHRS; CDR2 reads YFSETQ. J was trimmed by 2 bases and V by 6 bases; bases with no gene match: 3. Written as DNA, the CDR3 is TGCGCCAGCACGGGACAGGAACAAGAGACCCAGTACTTC. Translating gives CASTGQEQETQYF.

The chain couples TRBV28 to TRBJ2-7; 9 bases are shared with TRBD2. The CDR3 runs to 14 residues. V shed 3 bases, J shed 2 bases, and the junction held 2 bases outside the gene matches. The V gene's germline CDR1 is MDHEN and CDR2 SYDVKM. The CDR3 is CASSFSGGTYEQYF. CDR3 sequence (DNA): TGTGCCAGCAGTTTTAGCGGGGGTACCTACGAGCAGTACTTC.

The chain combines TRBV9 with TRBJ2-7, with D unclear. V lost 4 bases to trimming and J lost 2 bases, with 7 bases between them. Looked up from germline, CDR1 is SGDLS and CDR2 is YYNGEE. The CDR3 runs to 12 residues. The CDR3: CASSPRPYEQYF. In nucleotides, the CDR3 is TGTGCCAGCAGCCCTCGTCCCTACGAGCAGTACTTC. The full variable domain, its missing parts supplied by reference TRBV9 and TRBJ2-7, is DSGVTQTPKHLITATGQRVTLRCSPRSGDLSVYWYQQSLDQGLQFLIQYYNGEERAKGNILERFSAQQFPDLHSELNLSSLELGDSALYFCASSPRPYEQYFGPGTRLTVT.

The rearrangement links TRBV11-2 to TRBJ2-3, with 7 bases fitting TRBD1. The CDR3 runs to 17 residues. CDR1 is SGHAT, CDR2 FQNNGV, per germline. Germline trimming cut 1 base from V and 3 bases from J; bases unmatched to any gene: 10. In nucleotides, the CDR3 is TGTGCCAGCAGCTTAGGCCTTTACGAACAGGGGACAGATACGCAGTATTTT. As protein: CASSLGLYEQGTDTQYF.

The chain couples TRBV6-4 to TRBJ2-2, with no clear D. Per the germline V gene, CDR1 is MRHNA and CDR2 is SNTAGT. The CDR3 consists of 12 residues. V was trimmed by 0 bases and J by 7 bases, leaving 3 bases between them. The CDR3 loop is CASSDSLGELFF. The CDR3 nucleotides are TGTGCCAGCAGTGACTCCCTCGGGGAGCTGTTTTTT.

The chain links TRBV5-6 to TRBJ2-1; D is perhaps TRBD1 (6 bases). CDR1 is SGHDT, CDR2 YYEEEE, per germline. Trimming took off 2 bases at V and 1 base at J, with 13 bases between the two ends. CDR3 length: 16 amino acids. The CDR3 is CASSFRTALSYNEQFF. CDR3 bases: TGTGCCAGCAGCTTTCGGACAGCATTATCCTACAATGAGCAGTTCTTC.

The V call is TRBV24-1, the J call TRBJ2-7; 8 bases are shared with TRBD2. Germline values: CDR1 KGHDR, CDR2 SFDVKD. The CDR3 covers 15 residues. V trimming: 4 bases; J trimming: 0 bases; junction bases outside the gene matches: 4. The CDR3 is CATSDSGGPSYEQYF. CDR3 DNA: TGTGCCACCAGTGACTCGGGGGGGCCCTCCTACGAGCAGTACTTC.

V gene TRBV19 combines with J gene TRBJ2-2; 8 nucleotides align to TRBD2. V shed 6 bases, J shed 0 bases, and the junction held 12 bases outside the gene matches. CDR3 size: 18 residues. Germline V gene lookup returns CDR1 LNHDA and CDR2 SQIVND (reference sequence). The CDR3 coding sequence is TGTGCCAGTAGAAGTCTGTCTAGCGGGTGGGCGAACACCGGGGAGCTGTTTTTT. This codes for CASRSLSSGWANTGELFF.

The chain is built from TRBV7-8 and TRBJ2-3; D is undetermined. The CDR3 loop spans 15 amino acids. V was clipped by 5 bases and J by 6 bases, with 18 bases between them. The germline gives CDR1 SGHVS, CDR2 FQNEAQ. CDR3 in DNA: TGTGCCAGCAGCCGTACTACTGGTCCCCGGGATACGCAGTATTTT. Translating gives CASSRTTGPRDTQYF.

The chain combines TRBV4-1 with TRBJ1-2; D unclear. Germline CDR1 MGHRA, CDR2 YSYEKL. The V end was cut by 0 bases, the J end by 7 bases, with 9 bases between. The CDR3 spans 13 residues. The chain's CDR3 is CASSQDPRGGYTF. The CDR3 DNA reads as TGCGCCAGCAGCCAAGACCCACGAGGTGGCTACACCTTC.

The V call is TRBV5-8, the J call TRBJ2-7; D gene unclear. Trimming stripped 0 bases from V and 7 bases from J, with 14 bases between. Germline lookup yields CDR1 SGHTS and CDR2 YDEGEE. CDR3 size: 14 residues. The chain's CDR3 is CASSLASVSREQYF. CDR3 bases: TGTGCCAGCAGCTTGGCCTCCGTTTCGAGAGAGCAGTACTTC.

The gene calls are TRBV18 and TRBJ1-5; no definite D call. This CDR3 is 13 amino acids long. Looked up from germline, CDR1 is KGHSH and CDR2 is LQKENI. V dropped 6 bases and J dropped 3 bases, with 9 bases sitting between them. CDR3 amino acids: CASSGGDNQPQHF. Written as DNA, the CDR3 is TGTGCCAGCTCGGGCGGGGACAATCAGCCCCAGCATTTT.

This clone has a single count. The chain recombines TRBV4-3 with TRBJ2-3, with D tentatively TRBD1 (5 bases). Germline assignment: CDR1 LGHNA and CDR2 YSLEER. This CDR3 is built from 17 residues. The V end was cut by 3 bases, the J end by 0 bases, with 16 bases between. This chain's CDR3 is CASSQDIALDSTDTQYF. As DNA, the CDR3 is TGCGCCAGCAGCCAGGACATCGCCCTAGATAGCACAGATACGCAGTATTTT.

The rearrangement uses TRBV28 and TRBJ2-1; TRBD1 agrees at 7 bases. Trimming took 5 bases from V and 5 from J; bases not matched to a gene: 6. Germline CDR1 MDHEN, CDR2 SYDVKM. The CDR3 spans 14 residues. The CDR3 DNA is TGTGCCAGCAGTCCAGAGGGGGCCCACAATGAGCAGTTCTTC. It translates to CASSPEGAHNEQFF.

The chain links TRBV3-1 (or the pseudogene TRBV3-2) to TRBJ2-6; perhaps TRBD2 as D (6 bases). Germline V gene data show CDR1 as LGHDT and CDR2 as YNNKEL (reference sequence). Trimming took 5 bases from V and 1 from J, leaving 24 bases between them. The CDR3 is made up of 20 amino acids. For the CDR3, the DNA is TGTGCCAGCAGCTTCCTCACCGGGACTCCAATAGGTTCTGGGGCCAACGTCCTGACTTTC. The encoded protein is CASSFLTGTPIGSGANVLTF.